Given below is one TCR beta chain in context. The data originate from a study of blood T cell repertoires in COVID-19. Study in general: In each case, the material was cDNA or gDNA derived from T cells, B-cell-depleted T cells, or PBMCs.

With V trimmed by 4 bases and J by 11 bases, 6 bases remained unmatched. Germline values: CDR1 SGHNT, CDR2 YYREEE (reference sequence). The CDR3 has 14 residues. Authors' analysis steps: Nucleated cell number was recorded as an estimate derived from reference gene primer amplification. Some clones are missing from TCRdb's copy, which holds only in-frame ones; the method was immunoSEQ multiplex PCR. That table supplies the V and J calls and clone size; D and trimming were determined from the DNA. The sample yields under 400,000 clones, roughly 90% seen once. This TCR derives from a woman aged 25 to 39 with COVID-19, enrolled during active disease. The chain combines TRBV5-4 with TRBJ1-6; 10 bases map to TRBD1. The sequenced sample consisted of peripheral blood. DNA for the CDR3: TGTGCCAGCAGCGTGGACAGGGGGTTGACACCCCTCCACTTT. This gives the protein CASSVDRGLTPLHF.